This TCR beta chain came from a study of control samples from healthy donors and cancer patients. The CDR3 length is 13 residues. V lost 5 bases to trimming and J lost 2 bases, with 8 bases between them. Germline V gene data show CDR1 as KGHDR and CDR2 as SFDVKD. The protocol was immunoSEQ multiplex PCR, while the TCRdb copy is restricted to in-frame clones and leaves out a portion. Of under 130,000 clones in the sample, about four fifths were seen once. The chain carries TRBV24-1 and TRBJ1-2; D not resolved. This clonotype originated in a woman between 45 and 60 years old in good health. Sequenced: blood. The CDR3 DNA follows: TGTGCCACCAGTGGTCCTCAGAACTATGGCTACACCTTC. Translation: CATSGPQNYGYTF.